A single sample is the source of the 24 T cell receptor beta chains below, sequenced in a study of T cells in Graves' hyperthyroidism and ophthalmopathy. Amplification yielded TCR beta CDR3 regions, with RNA transcripts as the source. HTBI primers drove first-round RT-PCR of the TCR CDR3. TCRdb fed the multiplex PCR reads into MiXCR, producing one record per CDR3 protein. In the table there are over 550,000 distinct CDR3 sequences, 16% of which are singletons. The sequenced sample was blood. The receptors stem from a woman aged 18 to 35 with Graves' hyperthyroidism.

This clonotype occurred many times. This rearrangement joins TRBV11-3 to TRBJ1-2, with 7 bases fitting TRBD1. The V and J ends lost 3 bases and 8 bases, in that order; junction bases with no gene match: 12. Germline loops: CDR1 SGHNT, CDR2 YENEEA. This CDR3 is built from 15 residues. CDR3 in DNA: TGTGCCAGCAGCTTGAGGGACAGCCTACAGGTGGGCTACACCTTC. This translates into CASSLRDSLQVGYTF.

This clonotype was seen a handful of times. The CDR3 sequence is CASSLTGDGHEFF. The CDR3 region has the DNA TGTGCCAGCAGCTTAACAGGAGACGGCCACGAGTTCTTC. This chain uses TRBV7-6 with TRBJ2-1, with D tentatively TRBD1 (5 bases). Germline-derived CDR1 and CDR2 are SGHVS and FNYEAQ. The CDR3 contains 13 residues. The V end was cut by 2 bases, the J end by 14 bases, with 16 bases between.

In this sample, this clonotype turned up many times. The chain combines TRBV11-1 with TRBJ2-1; the D gene is possibly TRBD2 (6 bases). Trimming removed 7 bases from V and 6 bases from J, with 10 bases in between. The CDR3 totals 12 residues. Germline assignment: CDR1 SGHAT and CDR2 FQDESV (reference sequence). The CDR3 bases are TGTGCCAGCACCACGGGGGTCAATGAGCAGTTCTTC. Residues: CASTTGVNEQFF.

Of note for this clonotype: Since a much larger clone is just one base distant, this may be a read error. V gene TRBV5-1 combines with J gene TRBJ1-3; TRBD1 matches at 7 bases. The V and J ends lost 7 bases and 6 bases, in that order; junction bases with no gene match: 10. This CDR3 spans 14 amino acids. Per germline, CDR1 SGHRS and CDR2 YFSETQ. The CDR3 region has the DNA TGCGCCAGCGGCGCAGGGGGAGGATTAAACACCATATATTTT. This sequence encodes CASGAGGGLNTIYF.

This clonotype was detected a few times. The rearrangement uses TRBV3-1 and TRBJ1-2; D unresolved. V was pared by 4 bases and J by 5 bases, with 11 bases between. The CDR3 runs 13 residues. From germline, CDR1 is LGHDT and CDR2 YNNKEL (reference sequence). The CDR3 loop is CASSLQGPYGYTF. CDR3 bases: TGTGCCAGCAGCCTGCAAGGACCGTATGGCTACACCTTC.

There are many counts of this clonotype. The junction shows a germline mismatch at one end, possibly a read error. The rearrangement links TRBV12-3 or TRBV12-4 to TRBJ2-3; D is perhaps TRBD2 (6 bases). This CDR3 region has 13 residues. In nucleotides, the CDR3 is TGTGCCAGCAGTCCCACTAGCAGAGATACGCAGTATTTT. It specifies CASSPTSRDTQYF.

The J gene is TRBJ2-1, the V gene TRBV2, with 9 bases lining up with TRBD2. From germline, CDR1 is SNHLY and CDR2 FYNNEI. The V and J ends lost 9 bases and 9 bases, in that order; junction bases with no gene match: 6. The CDR3 runs to 12 residues. Written as DNA, the CDR3 is TGTGCCAGGGGCGGGGGGGCAGGTGAGCAGTTCTTC. Translation gives CARGGGAGEQFF.

This clonotype turned up a few times. The chain is built from TRBV3-1 and TRBJ1-1; 8 bases agree with TRBD1. With V trimmed by 2 bases and J by 5 bases, 22 bases remained unmatched. CDR1 and CDR2 (germline): LGHDT, YNNKEL (reference sequence). There are 20 residues in the CDR3. The CDR3: CASSQQWLLDRVKEDTEAFF. CDR3 nucleotides: TGTGCCAGCAGCCAACAATGGTTGTTGGACAGGGTAAAGGAGGATACTGAAGCTTTCTTT.

This clonotype was seen many times. This rearrangement joins TRBV6-1 to TRBJ2-5; D is undetermined. Per the germline V gene, CDR1 is MNHNS and CDR2 is SASEGT. The CDR3 runs to 13 residues. V was trimmed by 5 bases and J by 9 bases, leaving 16 bases between them. CDR3 DNA: TGTGCCAGCAGTTGCCCAGACTGCAGTGCCCAGTACTTC. Encoded protein: CASSCPDCSAQYF.

The chain is built from TRBV28 and TRBJ2-2, with 8 bases fitting TRBD1. The CDR3 runs to 15 residues. Per the germline V gene, CDR1 is MDHEN and CDR2 is SYDVKM. Trimming at V came to 4 bases and at J to 3 bases, leaving 4 bases not matched to a gene. The CDR3 DNA reads as TGTGCCAGCAGTTCAACAGGGGGATACACCGGGGAGCTGTTTTTT. Translated, it gives CASSSTGGYTGELFF.

This clonotype was counted ten times or more. V usage is TRBV2 and J usage is TRBJ2-7; no clear D. V gave up 1 base and J gave up 0 bases, with 10 bases separating them. The CDR3 sequence is 15 residues long. CDR1 and CDR2 (germline): SNHLY, FYNNEI. CDR3 sequence reads: CASSEEGLDSYEQYF. In DNA form, the CDR3 reads TGTGCCAGCAGTGAAGAAGGGCTGGACTCCTACGAGCAGTACTTC. The whole variable domain, filled in from reference TRBV2 and TRBJ2-7, reads EPEVTQTPSHQVTQMGQEVILRCVPISNHLYFYWYRQILGQKVEFLVSFYNNEISEKSEIFDDQFSVERPDGSNFTLKIRSTKLEDSAMYFCASSEEGLDSYEQYFGPGTRLTVT.

The rearrangement uses TRBV29-1 and TRBJ2-7; 8 positions agree with TRBD1. CDR3 length equals 13 residues. V dropped 7 bases and J dropped 2; count of bases not matched to a gene: 7. Germline V CDR1 and CDR2: SQVTM, ANQGSEA. This CDR3 is CSGLGQGAYEQYF. CDR3 nucleotide sequence: TGCAGCGGACTCGGACAGGGAGCCTACGAGCAGTACTTC.

This clonotype has ten or more counts. This rearrangement joins TRBV7-2 to TRBJ2-5; TRBD1 or TRBD2 may be the D gene (6 bases each). The V gene's germline CDR1 is SGHTA and CDR2 FQGNSA. This CDR3 spans 15 amino acids. Trimming removed 1 base at V and 4 bases at J, with 13 bases between. CDR3 DNA sequence: TGTGCCAGCAGCTTAGAGCCGGGGGCGCGAGAGACCCAGTACTTC. Encoded protein: CASSLEPGARETQYF.

This clonotype was picked up many times. This chain connects TRBV5-1 to TRBJ1-1; 7 nucleotides match TRBD1. The germline CDR1 and CDR2 sequences are SGHRS and YFSETQ. This CDR3 region has 14 residues. The V gene end was trimmed by 2 bases and the J gene end by 5 bases; junction bases not matched to a gene: 6. The CDR3 spells CASSFQDRRTEAFF. DNA of the CDR3: TGCGCCAGCAGCTTCCAGGACAGGAGGACTGAAGCTTTCTTT.

The chain uses TRBV4-3 and TRBJ1-5; the D is unclear. The CDR3 length is 15 residues. Trimming left V 3 bases short and J 1 base short, with 10 bases between. Germline assignment: CDR1 LGHNA and CDR2 YSLEER. The CDR3 DNA reads as TGCGCCAGCAGCCAGACCAGGAAAAGCAATCAGCCCCAGCATTTT. Protein sequence: CASSQTRKSNQPQHF.

The chain combines TRBV20-1 with TRBJ2-7, with a weak D call TRBD2 (7 bases). From germline, CDR1 is DFQATT and CDR2 SNEGSKA (reference sequence). The CDR3 is made up of 14 amino acids. Between the trimmed V and J ends, which lost 5 bases and 2 bases, there was a span of 16 bases. The CDR3 bases are TGCAGTGCTCTCTTAGGGGGGGCGACCTACGAGCAGTACTTC. It is translated as CSALLGGATYEQYF.

The chain has TRBV7-9 and TRBJ1-4; no definite D call. V was pared by 5 bases and J by 0 bases, with 10 bases between. The CDR3 extends over 15 amino acids. The germline gives CDR1 SEHNR, CDR2 FQNEAQ (reference sequence). CDR3 sequence reads: CASSPGRSTNEKLFF. The CDR3 region has the DNA TGTGCCAGCAGCCCAGGACGCTCAACTAATGAAAAACTGTTTTTT.

J is TRBJ1-6 and V is TRBV7-2, with D possibly TRBD1 on 5 matching bases. The CDR3 contains 14 residues. V lost 2 bases, J lost 6 bases, and 8 bases lay in between. CDR1 is SGHTA, CDR2 FQGNSA, per germline. This CDR3 is CASSLMGGNSPLHF. CDR3 coding DNA: TGTGCCAGCAGCTTAATGGGGGGTAATTCACCCCTCCACTTT.

This clonotype was found many times. The genes are TRBV4-3 and TRBJ2-3; D remains ambiguous. The CDR3 consists of 12 residues. Trimming took off 5 bases at V and 4 bases at J, with 7 bases between the two ends. CDR1 and CDR2 from the germline V gene are LGHNA and YSLEER. The CDR3 DNA reads as TGCGCCAGCAGCAGAGTCGCAGATACGCAGTATTTT. Amino acid sequence: CASSRVADTQYF.

The CDR3 DNA reads as TGTGCCAGCAGGGCGACAGAATTCACCGGGGAGCTGTTTTTT. Translating it yields CASRATEFTGELFF. This chain joins TRBV12-3 or TRBV12-4 and TRBJ2-2, with D perhaps TRBD1 (5 bases). V was shortened by 6 bases and J by 4 bases, with 12 bases between the two germline ends. The CDR3 is made up of 14 amino acids.

This clonotype was counted ten times or more. This chain links TRBV28 with TRBJ1-4, with D perhaps matching TRBD1 (5 bases). The ends were cut back, 3 bases at V and 6 bases at J, with 11 bases in the middle. Germline V gives CDR1 MDHEN, CDR2 SYDVKM. CDR3 length: 14 amino acids. The chain's CDR3 is CASSLAGGDEKLFF. CDR3 sequence (DNA): TGTGCCAGCAGTTTGGCAGGAGGGGATGAAAAACTGTTTTTT.

This clonotype was seen ten or more times. The rearrangement uses TRBV5-1 and TRBJ2-4, with unresolved D. The germline V gene encodes CDR1 SGHRS and CDR2 YFSETQ. V lost 3 bases and J lost 1, with 14 bases in between. CDR3 length: 16 residues. This chain's CDR3 is CASSSYEVEAKNIQYF. Here the CDR3 DNA reads TGCGCCAGCAGCTCCTACGAAGTGGAGGCCAAAAACATTCAGTACTTC.

In its sample, this clonotype was seen many times. J is TRBJ2-1 and V is TRBV10-3, with 7 bases that match TRBD2. This CDR3 is 16 amino acids long. CDR1 and CDR2 from the germline V gene are ENHRY and SYGVKD. The ends lost 3 bases at V and 7 bases at J; junction bases unmatched: 12. The CDR3 region has the DNA TGTGCCATCAGTGATTTTCTTCGGGCTAGCGGTAATGAGCAGTTCTTC. This translates into CAISDFLRASGNEQFF.

In this sample, this clonotype turned up a few times. CDR3 in amino acids: CSASFSADVWDRESDTQYF. Written as DNA, the CDR3 is TGCAGTGCTAGCTTTTCGGCTGATGTATGGGACAGGGAATCAGATACGCAGTATTTT. This chain uses TRBV20-1 with TRBJ2-3; TRBD1 matches 9 bases. The CDR3 consists of 19 residues. Germline V gene sequence: CDR1 DFQATT, CDR2 SNEGSKA (reference sequence). V gave up 3 bases and J gave up 4 bases; unmatched junction bases: 20.